The 19 T cell receptor beta chains reported below all come from one sample, sequenced in a study of blood T cells in healthy people across ages. Combining a sample-barcoded 5' primer with a J-beta primer mix, a second PCR ran for roughly 7 to 12 cycles. TCRdb re-called the 5' RACE reads with MiXCR, one entry per CDR3 protein. The table includes about 1.6 million distinct CDR3 sequences, 30% to 40% detected once. Sequenced input: blood. The receptors here all came from a woman in her twenties or thirties in good health.

The gene calls are TRBV7-9 and TRBJ2-3; 11 positions match TRBD2. CDR3 length equals 17 residues. The V gene's germline CDR1 is SEHNR and CDR2 FQNEAQ (reference sequence). Germline trimming cut 5 bases from V and 3 bases from J; bases unmatched to any gene: 10. The CDR3 region has the DNA TGTGCCAGCAGCACAATAGCGGGAGGGCTTGGGACAGATACGCAGTATTTT. This gives the protein CASSTIAGGLGTDTQYF.

V gene TRBV10-1 combines with J gene TRBJ2-7, with a tentative D call TRBD1 (6 bases). Germline V lookup: CDR1 WNHNN, CDR2 SYGVQD (reference sequence). V was cut by 8 bases and J by 6 bases, with 17 bases left in between. The CDR3 consists of 13 residues. CDR3 loop: CASQPGQTGEQYF. The CDR3 coding sequence is TGCGCCAGCCAACCGGGACAAACTGGCGAGCAGTACTTC.

This clonotype was observed a handful of times. The genes are TRBV27 and TRBJ2-1; the match to TRBD1 covers 9 bases. The CDR3 loop spans 14 amino acids. Germline CDR1 MNHEY, CDR2 SMNVEV (reference sequence). The V gene end was trimmed by 8 bases and the J gene end by 4 bases; junction bases not matched to a gene: 6. The chain's CDR3 is CASGDRVSYNEQFF. In DNA, the CDR3 is TGTGCCAGCGGGGACAGGGTGTCATACAATGAGCAGTTCTTC.

This clonotype has only a few counts. Written as DNA, the CDR3 is TGCGCCAGCAGCCTTAACGGGCCAGATGTGAACACTGAAGCTTTCTTT. It is translated as CASSLNGPDVNTEAFF. This chain uses TRBV5-1 with TRBJ1-1; D is uncertain. Germline V lookup: CDR1 SGHRS, CDR2 YFSETQ. The CDR3 length is 16 residues. V was trimmed by 4 bases and J by 0 bases, leaving 16 bases between them.

This clonotype was counted only a few times. The chain recombines TRBV5-5 with TRBJ2-5; 7 positions match TRBD2. This CDR3 spans 15 amino acids. Trimming cost V 4 bases and J 13 bases; bases outside gene matches: 19. CDR1 and CDR2 (germline): SGHKS, YYEKEE (reference sequence). The CDR3 sequence is CASSPSAGEVDERYF. The DNA of the CDR3 is TGTGCCAGCAGCCCGTCGGCGGGGGAAGTAGACGAGCGGTACTTC.

This clonotype was observed a few times. The V and J genes are TRBV27 and TRBJ2-7; D is undetermined. Germline V gives CDR1 MNHEY, CDR2 SMNVEV (reference sequence). CDR3 length: 15 residues. Deletions cut 7 bases from V and 3 bases from J, with 19 bases between. The CDR3 DNA sequence: TGTGCCAGCACCCCGTTTGCAGGTGCTCTCTACGAGCAGTACTTC. This encodes CASTPFAGALYEQYF.

The CDR3 region is CASTVGSTHEKLFF. The DNA for the CDR3 is TGTGCCAGCACCGTCGGTAGTACCCATGAAAAACTGTTTTTT. The rearrangement links TRBV6-6 to TRBJ1-4, with D unresolved. The CDR3 contains 14 residues. Germline V lookup: CDR1 MNHNY, CDR2 SVGAGI (reference sequence). The V and J ends lost 7 bases and 6 bases respectively, with 15 bases between them.

This clonotype turned up a few times. This chain connects TRBV5-5 to TRBJ2-6, with D perhaps given as TRBD1 or TRBD2 (6 bases each). V shed 3 bases and J shed 0 bases, with 13 bases lying between them. This CDR3 has 17 residues. Germline CDR1 reads SGHKS; CDR2 reads YYEKEE (reference sequence). CDR3 nucleotide sequence: TGTGCCAGCAGCTGGGGGGACATCGACTCTGGGGCCAACGTCCTGACTTTC. As protein: CASSWGDIDSGANVLTF.

This clonotype was found a few times. CDR3 loop: CASSLGIVAGGPVDEQFF. As DNA, the CDR3 is TGTGCCAGCAGCTTAGGCATAGTAGCGGGAGGGCCGGTTGATGAGCAGTTCTTC. V usage is TRBV7-2 and J usage is TRBJ2-1; TRBD2 matches at 11 bases. The length of the CDR3 is 18 residues. Germline CDR1 and CDR2: SGHTA and FQGNSA. J was trimmed by 8 bases and V by 1 base; bases with no gene match: 13.

The CDR3 nucleotides are TGCGCCAGCAGCATCGACAGGGCGGACGAGCAGTACTTC. This translates into CASSIDRADEQYF. The V gene is TRBV5-1, the J gene TRBJ2-7; TRBD1 agrees at 7 bases. The germline V gene has CDR1 SGHRS and CDR2 YFSETQ. The length of the CDR3 is 13 residues. V gave up 4 bases and J gave up 5 bases; unmatched junction bases: 6.

The chain joins TRBV29-1 to TRBJ1-1; 7 bases are a match to TRBD1. CDR1 and CDR2 (germline): SQVTM, ANQGSEA. The length of the CDR3 is 10 residues. CDR3: CSTDRAGAFF. In nucleotides, the CDR3 is TGCTCGACAGACAGGGCTGGAGCTTTCTTT.

This rearrangement joins TRBV6-1 to TRBJ1-2; D ambiguous. CDR3 length: 14 amino acids. Germline CDR1 is MNHNS and CDR2 is SASEGT. Trimming removed 6 bases from V and 7 bases from J, with 18 bases in between. CDR3 residues: CASRELSHSSGYTF. In DNA form, the CDR3 reads TGTGCCAGCAGGGAATTATCACACTCTTCTGGCTACACCTTC.

This clonotype was observed a few times. V and J are TRBV13 and TRBJ1-1, with 8 nucleotides matching TRBD1. The germline V gene encodes CDR1 PRHDT and CDR2 FYEKMQ (reference sequence). The V and J ends lost 5 bases and 5 bases, in that order; junction bases with no gene match: 10. The CDR3 is made up of 15 amino acids. The CDR3 reads CASSQDRVEQTEAFF. As DNA, the CDR3 is TGTGCCAGCAGCCAGGACAGGGTTGAACAGACTGAAGCTTTCTTT.

Notes on this clonotype: Lacking the conserved final phenylalanine or tryptophan, this CDR3 likely reflects a read error. The chain combines TRBV29-1 with TRBJ1-2; the D is unclear. Germline assignment: CDR1 SQVTM and CDR2 ANQGSEA. V gave up 3 bases and J gave up 4 bases, with 12 bases separating them. The CDR3 is 13 residues long. The CDR3 DNA sequence: TGCAGCGTTGACGCGTCCGCCATCTATGGCTACACCTGC. Translated, it gives CSVDASAIYGYTC.

About this clonotype itself: An end of the junction does not agree with germline; a read error may underlie this. V gene TRBV7-7 combines with J gene TRBJ2-2; D is perhaps TRBD2 (7 bases). The CDR3 contains 16 residues. Germline V gives CDR1 SSHAT, CDR2 FNYEAQ (reference sequence). Here the CDR3 reads CASSPDGGPYTGELFF. The CDR3 DNA reads TGTGCTAGCAGCCCAGACGGGGGGCCCTACACCGGGGAGCTGTTTTTT.

The chain links TRBV4-1 to TRBJ2-2; TRBD1 agrees at 9 bases. The ends lost 3 bases at V and 6 bases at J; junction bases unmatched: 14. Germline-derived CDR1 and CDR2 are MGHRA and YSYEKL. This CDR3 contains 18 residues. The DNA of the CDR3 is TGCGCCAGCAGCCATCGCACCTCCAGGACAGGGGCCGCCGGGGAGCTGTTTTTT. It translates to CASSHRTSRTGAAGELFF.

This chain links TRBV12-3 or TRBV12-4 with TRBJ1-2; 8 nucleotides line up with TRBD1. Trimming at V came to 5 bases and at J to 8 bases, leaving 13 bases not matched to a gene. This CDR3 contains 15 residues. The CDR3 bases are TGTGCCAGCAGTATCTACAGGGGGAAGGCACAGGGCTACACCTTC. This encodes CASSIYRGKAQGYTF.

This clonotype was detected a few times. The rearrangement links TRBV7-8 to TRBJ2-7; D perhaps matches TRBD2 (6 bases). The germline gives CDR1 SGHVS, CDR2 FQNEAQ. V dropped 2 bases and J dropped 2 bases, with 13 bases sitting between them. The CDR3 length is 15 residues. The DNA for the CDR3 is TGTGCCAGCAGCTTAAGTCGGGACTTCGCCTACGAGCAGTACTTC. Translated, it gives CASSLSRDFAYEQYF. Full variable domain (rest looked up from reference TRBV7-8 and TRBJ2-7): GAGVSQSPRYKVAKRGQDVALRCDPISGHVSLFWYQQALGQGPEFLTYFQNEAQLDKSGLPSDRFFAERPEGSVSTLKIQRTQQEDSAVYLCASSLSRDFAYEQYFGPGTRLTVT.

The chain recombines TRBV20-1 with TRBJ2-3, with 7 bases lining up with TRBD2. In germline, CDR1 is DFQATT, CDR2 SNEGSKA (reference sequence). Trimming at V came to 4 bases and at J to 3 bases, leaving 7 bases not matched to a gene. This CDR3 region has 14 residues. The CDR3 loop reads CSAIGAGSTDTQYF. Here the CDR3 DNA reads TGCAGTGCTATCGGAGCGGGAAGTACAGATACGCAGTATTTT.